This T cell receptor (beta chain) comes out of a study of beta chain features in type 1 diabetes. Study conclusions and caveats: Type 1 diabetes patients showed a moderate but significant shortening of TCRB CDR3s in all four CD4+ subsets. It was not settled here whether HLA type affects TCRB rearrangement. Cells expressing TCR highly could be over-represented by cDNA sequencing.

As every portion of the isolated RNA was reverse transcribed, the sequencing read expressed TCRB transcripts. This table comes from immunoSEQ multiplex PCR, and its TCRdb copy is limited to in-frame clones, with some not included. The sample lists approximately 260,000 clones; around 20% were seen once. Sampling consisted of one heparinised blood draw per donor, averaging about 116 mL. CD45RO/CCR7/CD25/CD127/CD95/CD27 sorting isolated CD4+ naive, central memory, regulatory and stem cell-like memory cells. Looked up from germline, CDR1 is LGHNA and CDR2 is YNFKEQ. The V segment lost 0 bases and the J segment 0 bases; nucleotides outside the gene matches: 16. The CDR3 consists of 21 residues. This clone has just a few counts. Its antigen is undetermined.

The chain employs TRBV4-2 and TRBJ2-4; TRBD1 agrees at 8 bases. This TCR came from a woman between 40 and 50 years old with type 1 diabetes. Sequenced sample: naive CD4+ T cells from blood. In DNA form, the CDR3 reads TGTGCCAGCAGCCAAGATCTAGGGACAGGTCGCGGGACTGTAGCCAAAAACATTCAGTACTTC. It yields the protein CASSQDLGTGRGTVAKNIQYF.